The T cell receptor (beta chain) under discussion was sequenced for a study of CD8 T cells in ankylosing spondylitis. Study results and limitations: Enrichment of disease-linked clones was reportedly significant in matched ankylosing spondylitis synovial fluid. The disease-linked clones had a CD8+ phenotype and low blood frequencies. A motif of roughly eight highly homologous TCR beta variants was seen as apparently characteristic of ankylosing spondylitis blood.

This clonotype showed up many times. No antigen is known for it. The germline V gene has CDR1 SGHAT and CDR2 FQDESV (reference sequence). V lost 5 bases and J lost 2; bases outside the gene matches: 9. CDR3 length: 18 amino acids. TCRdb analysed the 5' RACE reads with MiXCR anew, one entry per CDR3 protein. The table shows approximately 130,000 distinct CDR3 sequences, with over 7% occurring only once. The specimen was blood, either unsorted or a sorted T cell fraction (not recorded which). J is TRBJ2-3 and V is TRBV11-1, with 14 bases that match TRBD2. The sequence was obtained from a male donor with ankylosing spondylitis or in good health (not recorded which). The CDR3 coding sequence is TGTGCCAGCAGCCCGGGACTAGCGGGAGCTTCTCCCACAGATACGCAGTATTTT. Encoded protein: CASSPGLAGASPTDTQYF.